Listed below are T cell receptor beta chains from one sample, sequenced in a study of blood T cell repertoires in COVID-19. Here immunoSEQ multiplex PCR was the method, and the copy in TCRdb shows in-frame clones only, minus some. The sample shows over 150,000 clones, roughly 84% of them seen only once. Specimen: peripheral blood. The source of these receptors is a woman aged 35 to 49 with COVID-19, enrolled during active disease. The CDR3 runs from the conserved cysteine through the conserved F or W. D genes are given only for firm matches. The size entry is marked missing in some rows and otherwise reads once, few, many or a size class.

clone size	D gene	J gene	V gene	CDR3 DNA	CDR3 protein
NA	NA	TRBJ1-1	TRBV5-1	TGCGCCAGCAGCTTGGGGAGGACAGTGAACACTGAAGCTTTCTTT	CASSLGRTVNTEAFF
NA	NA	TRBJ1-2	TRBV5-1	TGCGCCAGCAGCACGGAGGGGCTGGGTAACTATGGCTACACCTTC	CASSTEGLGNYGYTF
NA	TRBD1	TRBJ1-2	TRBV30	TGTGCCTGGAGATCTCCGGGACAGGGAGCCTATGGCTACACCTTC	CAWRSPGQGAYGYTF
NA	TRBD2	TRBJ2-5	TRBV6-2/TRBV6-3	TGTGCCAGCAGTCGAGCCGGGACTAGCGGGGTCGAGACCCAGTACTTC	CASSRAGTSGVETQYF
NA	TRBD1	TRBJ2-2	TRBV29-1	TGCAGTCATAAAGGGACAGGGTTGGCCGGGGAGCTGTTTTTT	CSHKGTGLAGELFF
NA	NA	TRBJ1-2	TRBV7-8	TGTGCCAGCAGCTTGGCAGGACAGCTAGCTAACTATGGCTACACCTTC	CASSLAGQLANYGYTF
once	TRBD1	TRBJ1-3	TRBV7-2	TGTGCCAGCAGCGCCGGGACAGTTGGAAACACCATATATTTT	CASSAGTVGNTIYF
NA	NA	TRBJ1-5	TRBV3-1/TRBV3-2	TGTGCCAGCAGCCAACTCCAACGCAGTCAGCCCCAGCATTTT	CASSQLQRSQPQHF
NA	TRBD1	TRBJ2-7	TRBV29-1	TGCAGCGTTGAAGGGTGGACAGGGTTCCACGAGCAGTACTTC	CSVEGWTGFHEQYF
NA	TRBD1	TRBJ2-7	TRBV27	TGTGCCAGCAGCGTAAGACAGGGGCTGGGGCAGTACTTC	CASSVRQGLGQYF
NA	NA	TRBJ1-5	TRBV12-3/TRBV12-4	TGTGCCAGCAGTCGCGAACAGCCCCAGCATTTT	CASSREQPQHF
NA	TRBD2	TRBJ2-7	TRBV27	TGTGCCAGCAGTCTCGGACTAGCCAGGTCCTACGAGCAGTACTTC	CASSLGLARSYEQYF
many	TRBD1	TRBJ1-1	TRBV6-5	TGTGCCAGCAGTTTGAGGTCAGGGGGATCGAACACTGAAGCTTTCTTT	CASSLRSGGSNTEAFF
NA	NA	TRBJ2-4	TRBV27	TGTGCCAGCAAAGGAACAGCTTCAGGCAAAAACATTCAGTACTTC	CASKGTASGKNIQYF
NA	TRBD1	TRBJ2-7	TRBV29-1	TGCAGCGTTGTGCAGGGGGCGCGGGAGCAGTACTTC	CSVVQGAREQYF
NA	NA	TRBJ1-2	TRBV5-1	TGCGCCAGCAGCCCCCCGTCAGGGAAGAGCTATGGCTACACCTTC	CASSPPSGKSYGYTF
NA	TRBD2	TRBJ2-3	TRBV6-2/TRBV6-3	TGTGCCAGCAGTCACCGGACTAGTCTGGATACGCAGTATTTT	CASSHRTSLDTQYF
NA	NA	TRBJ1-6	TRBV15	TGTGCCACCAGCAGGCCTAACAGGGCCGGTCGCTTAGAATCACCCCTCCACTTT	CATSRPNRAGRLESPLHF
NA	NA	TRBJ1-6	TRBV27	TGTGCCAGCAGTCTTGGGGGCCTACAGGCGATGACGTTCGCCCTCCACTTT	CASSLGGLQAMTFALHF
NA	NA	TRBJ1-1	TRBV6-6	TGTGCCAGCAGGCCCCTCGGAGAGACTGAAGCTTTCTTT	CASRPLGETEAFF
NA	TRBD1	TRBJ1-6	TRBV25-1	TGTGCCAGCCGGGACAGTGGAATCTATAATTCACCCCTCCACTTT	CASRDSGIYNSPLHF
NA	NA	TRBJ2-6	TRBV6-5	TGTGCCAGCAGTTACTCGAAGGCAGGGTGGGCCAACGTCCTGACTTTC	CASSYSKAGWANVLTF
NA	NA	TRBJ1-5	TRBV19	TGTGCCAGTAGTAAGACAGCTAATCAGCCCCAGCATTTT	CASSKTANQPQHF
NA	NA	TRBJ1-5	TRBV21-1	TGTGCCAGCAGCAAAAGGGGTCGGGACAGGGCGCTTTATAGCAATCAGCCCCAGCATTTT	CASSKRGRDRALYSNQPQHF
NA	NA	TRBJ1-2	TRBV19	TGTGCCAGTAGTTCCCCCCGACAGATCTCAAACTATGGCTACACCTTC	CASSSPRQISNYGYTF
NA	NA	TRBJ1-2	TRBV28	TGTGCCAGCAGTCCCGGGCGGGGGGCAAGAGGCTACACCTTC	CASSPGRGARGYTF
NA	TRBD2	TRBJ2-3	TRBV10-2	TGCGCCAGCAGACTAGCGGGGGGAGGTACAGATACGCAGTATTTT	CASRLAGGGTDTQYF
NA	TRBD2	TRBJ2-3	TRBV20-1	TGCAGTGCTAGTTCCCGGGGGAGGGGCACAGATACGCAGTATTTT	CSASSRGRGTDTQYF
NA	NA	TRBJ1-1	TRBV5-1	TGCGCCAGCAGCCCCGAACAAATCCGGGGCGGGGATATTAGCACTGAAGCTTTCTTT	CASSPEQIRGGDISTEAFF
NA	NA	TRBJ2-1	TRBV7-3	TGTGCCAGCAGCTTAATGCAGTCAACCAATGAGCAGTTCTTC	CASSLMQSTNEQFF
NA	TRBD1	TRBJ1-5	TRBV19	TGTGCCAGTATAGGGACAGGGTTTCGTTTCAGCAATCAGCCCCAGCATTTT	CASIGTGFRFSNQPQHF
NA	TRBD1	TRBJ1-3	TRBV6-5	TGTGCCACGGGACTCCTACAGGGGGAAAACACCATATATTTT	CATGLLQGENTIYF
NA	NA	TRBJ2-3	TRBV24-1	TGTGCCACCAGTCTTGGGCAAGTAGGCACAGATACGCAGTATTTT	CATSLGQVGTDTQYF
NA	TRBD2	TRBJ2-3	TRBV7-3	TGTGCCAGCAGCTTAAGGCCAGCGGGAGGCTACACAGATACGCAGTATTTT	CASSLRPAGGYTDTQYF
NA	NA	TRBJ2-4	TRBV11-2	TGTGCCAGCAGCTTAGATCGGGGCAGGGGAGACATTCAGTACTTC	CASSLDRGRGDIQYF
few	NA	TRBJ1-2	TRBV3-1/TRBV3-2	TGTGCCAGCAGCCAAGGGTTGGACGCCGTAGGGGATGGCTACACCTTC	CASSQGLDAVGDGYTF
NA	NA	TRBJ1-4	TRBV14	TGTGCCAGCAGCCAAGTGGGGCGCAGAACTAATGAAAAACTGTTTTTT	CASSQVGRRTNEKLFF
NA	NA	TRBJ1-4	TRBV6-5	TGTGCCAGCAGGCTCCAGGGTAACGTTGGGGAAAAACTGTTTTTT	CASRLQGNVGEKLFF
NA	NA	TRBJ1-4	TRBV25-1	TGTGCCAGCAGTGTAGAGAAAAGAGGGGAAAAACTGTTTTTT	CASSVEKRGEKLFF
NA	TRBD1	TRBJ1-5	TRBV10-3	TGTGCCATCAGTCAGGGGGTAGAGAGCAATCAGCCCCAGCATTTT	CAISQGVESNQPQHF
NA	NA	TRBJ1-5	TRBV28	TGTGCCAGCAGTCAGGGGCCCCCACGGCCCCAGCATTTT	CASSQGPPRPQHF
NA	TRBD1	TRBJ1-1	TRBV6-1	TGTGCCAGCAGTGAAGCGGGGACAGGGGCTGAAGCTTTCTTT	CASSEAGTGAEAFF
NA	NA	TRBJ2-5	TRBV18	TGTGCCAGCTCAACAGGGTTGGGACAAGAGACCCAGTACTTC	CASSTGLGQETQYF
once	TRBD1	TRBJ2-7	TRBV14	TGTGCCAGCAGCCACACGACAGGGGAGTTCCACGAGCAGTACTTC	CASSHTTGEFHEQYF
NA	NA	TRBJ1-2	TRBV7-5	TGTGTCAGAAGCTTAGGGACAGGGCCGAATTTGAGGGGCTACACCTTC	CVRSLGTGPNLRGYTF
NA	NA	TRBJ2-3	TRBV18	TGTGCCAGCTCACCGCGACAGGCGGGGGGCACAGATACGCAGTATTTT	CASSPRQAGGTDTQYF
NA	NA	TRBJ2-3	TRBV5-1	TGCGCCAGCAGGTCTGACAGAAACTACGGCACAGATACGCAGTATTTT	CASRSDRNYGTDTQYF
NA	NA	TRBJ1-5	TRBV19	TGTGCCAGTAGTGCCCGACAGGCCAATCAGCCCCAGCATTTT	CASSARQANQPQHF
NA	NA	TRBJ2-3	TRBV5-1	TGCGCCAGCAGGCGGAGTTCAGGGGGCACAGATACGCAGTATTTT	CASRRSSGGTDTQYF
NA	TRBD1	TRBJ2-7	TRBV29-1	TGCAGCGTTGTCACACGCCGGACAGGACCTTACGAGCAGTACTTC	CSVVTRRTGPYEQYF
NA	NA	TRBJ1-2	TRBV5-1	TGCGCCAGCCGGGGACTGAACTATGGCTACACCTTC	CASRGLNYGYTF
NA	NA	TRBJ1-2	TRBV27	TGTGCCAGCAGTTCGCCCCCCGGACAGAAATATGGCTACACCTTC	CASSSPPGQKYGYTF
NA	NA	TRBJ2-1	TRBV7-9	TGTGCCAGCAGCTTAGGAGGCCCCCCGGTCAATGAGCAGTTCTTC	CASSLGGPPVNEQFF
NA	NA	TRBJ2-1	TRBV29-1	TGCAGCGTTGAAAGAGGGCTCGATTCGGGCTACAATGAGCAGTTCTTC	CSVERGLDSGYNEQFF
NA	TRBD2	TRBJ2-3	TRBV29-1	TGCAGCCTTCATCCTAGCGGGTTCACAGATACGCAGTATTTT	CSLHPSGFTDTQYF
NA	NA	TRBJ1-4	TRBV25-1	TGTGCCAGCAGTGACAGGGGTCTGTCTAATGAAAAACTGTTTTTT	CASSDRGLSNEKLFF
NA	TRBD1	TRBJ2-7	TRBV27	TGTGCCAGCAGTACCCGGGACAGGGGGAGGCACTACGAGCAGTACTTC	CASSTRDRGRHYEQYF
NA	NA	TRBJ1-2	TRBV6-5	TGTGCCAGCAGTTACCCAGGCGAAGGCTACACCTTC	CASSYPGEGYTF
NA	NA	TRBJ2-1	TRBV6-5	TGTGCCAGCAGTTACTCCCCAGATACCTACAATGAGCAGTTCTTC	CASSYSPDTYNEQFF